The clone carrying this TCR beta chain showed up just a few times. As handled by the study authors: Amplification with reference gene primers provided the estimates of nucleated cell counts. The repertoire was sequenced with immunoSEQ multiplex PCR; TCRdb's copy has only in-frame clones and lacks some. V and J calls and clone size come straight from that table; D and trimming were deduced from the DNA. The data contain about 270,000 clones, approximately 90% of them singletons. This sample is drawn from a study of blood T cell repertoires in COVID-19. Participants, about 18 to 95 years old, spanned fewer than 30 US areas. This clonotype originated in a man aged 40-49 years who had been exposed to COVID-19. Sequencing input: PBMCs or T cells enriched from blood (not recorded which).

The CDR3 loop reads CASSLTPGREFF. CDR3 bases: TGTGCCAGCAGCCTTACCCCTGGCAGGGAGTTCTTC. The gene calls are TRBV7-9 and TRBJ2-1, with TRBD1 as a possible D gene (5 bases). The germline V gene has CDR1 SEHNR and CDR2 FQNEAQ (reference sequence). Trimming shortened V by 5 bases and J by 14 bases, and 16 bases separated the two germline ends. The CDR3 length is 12 residues.